This T cell receptor (beta chain) was identified in a study of human thymus T cells. General study results and limits: Thymic and blood repertoires appeared to show biased V and J gene usage. Related research reported highly overlapping thymic repertoires among unrelated individuals.

Worth noting for this clone: Antigen: not known.

Corrective cardiac operations yielded the resected thymus tissue. Data came from immunoSEQ multiplex PCR; TCRdb stores just in-frame clones and leaves some out. The data contain roughly 130,000 clones, 90% to 95% of them singletons. The germline V gene encodes CDR1 MDHEN and CDR2 SYDVKM. This CDR3 has 14 residues. V was cut by 6 bases and J by 4 bases, with 15 bases left in between. The gene calls are TRBV28 and TRBJ1-2, with D possibly matching TRBD1 (5 bases). Sequencing was done on a sample of thymus tissue. The clonotype comes from a boy in the first two years of life with a congenital heart defect but otherwise immunologically healthy. The DNA of the CDR3 is TGTGCCAGCAGGTTCCTGACAGCCCCCTATGGCTACACCTTC. Protein: CASRFLTAPYGYTF.